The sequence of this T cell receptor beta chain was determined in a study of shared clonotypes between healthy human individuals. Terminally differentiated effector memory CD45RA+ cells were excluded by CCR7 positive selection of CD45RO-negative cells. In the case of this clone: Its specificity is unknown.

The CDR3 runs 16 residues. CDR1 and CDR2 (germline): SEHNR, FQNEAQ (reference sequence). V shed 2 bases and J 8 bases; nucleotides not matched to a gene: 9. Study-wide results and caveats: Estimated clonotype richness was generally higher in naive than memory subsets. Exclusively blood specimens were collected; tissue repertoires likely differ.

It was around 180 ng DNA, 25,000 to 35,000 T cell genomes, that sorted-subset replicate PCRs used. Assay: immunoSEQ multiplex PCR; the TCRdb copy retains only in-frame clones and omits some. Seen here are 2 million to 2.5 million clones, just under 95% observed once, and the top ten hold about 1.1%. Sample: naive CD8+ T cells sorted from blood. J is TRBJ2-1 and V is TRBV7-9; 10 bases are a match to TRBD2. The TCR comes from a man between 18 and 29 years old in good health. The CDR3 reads CASSLITSGKRDEQFF. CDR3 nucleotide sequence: TGTGCCAGCAGCTTAATCACTAGCGGGAAACGGGATGAGCAGTTCTTC.